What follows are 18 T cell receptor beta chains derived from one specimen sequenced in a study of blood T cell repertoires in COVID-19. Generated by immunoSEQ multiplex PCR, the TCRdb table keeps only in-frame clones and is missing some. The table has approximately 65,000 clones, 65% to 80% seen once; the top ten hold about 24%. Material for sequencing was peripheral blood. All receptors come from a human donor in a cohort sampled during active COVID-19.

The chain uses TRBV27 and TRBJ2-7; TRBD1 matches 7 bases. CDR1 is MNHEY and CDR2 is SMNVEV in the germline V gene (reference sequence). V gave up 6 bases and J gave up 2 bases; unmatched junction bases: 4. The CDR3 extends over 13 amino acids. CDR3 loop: CASSSDRAYEQYF. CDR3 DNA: TGTGCCAGCAGCAGTGACAGGGCCTACGAGCAGTACTTC.

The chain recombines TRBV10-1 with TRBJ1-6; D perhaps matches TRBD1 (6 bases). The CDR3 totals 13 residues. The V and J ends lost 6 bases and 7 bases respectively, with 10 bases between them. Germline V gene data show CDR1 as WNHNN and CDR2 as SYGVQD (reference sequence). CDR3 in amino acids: CASSAGANSPLHF. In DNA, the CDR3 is TGCGCCAGCAGCGCAGGGGCGAATTCACCCCTCCACTTT.

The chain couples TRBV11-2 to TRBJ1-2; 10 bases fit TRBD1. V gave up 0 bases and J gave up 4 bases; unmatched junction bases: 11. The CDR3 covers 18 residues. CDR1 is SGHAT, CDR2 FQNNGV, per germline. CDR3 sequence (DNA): TGTGCCAGCAGCTTAGATCCGACAGGGGGCGGCTTTGGCTATGGCTACACCTTC. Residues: CASSLDPTGGGFGYGYTF.

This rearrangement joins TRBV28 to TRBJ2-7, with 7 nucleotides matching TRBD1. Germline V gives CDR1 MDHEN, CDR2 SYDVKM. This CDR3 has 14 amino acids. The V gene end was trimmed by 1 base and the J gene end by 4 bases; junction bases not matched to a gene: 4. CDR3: CASSLLGTVYEQYF. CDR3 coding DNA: TGTGCCAGCAGTTTATTGGGGACAGTATACGAGCAGTACTTC.

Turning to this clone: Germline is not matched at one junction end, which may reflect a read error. CDR3 sequence: CASSLGGSNEQFF. CDR3 nucleotide sequence: TGTGCTAGCAGCTTAGGAGGGAGCAATGAGCAGTTCTTC. The chain recombines TRBV7-7 with TRBJ2-1; possibly TRBD2 for D (6 bases). CDR1 and CDR2 from the germline V gene are SSHAT and FNYEAQ (reference sequence). There are 13 residues in the CDR3. Full variable domain (missing parts from reference TRBV7-7 and TRBJ2-1): GAGVSQSPRYKVTKRGQDVTLRCDPISSHATLYWYQQALGQGPEFLTYFNYEAQPDKSGLPSDRFSAERPEGSISTLTIQRTEQRDSAMYRCASSLGGSNEQFFGPGTRLTVL.

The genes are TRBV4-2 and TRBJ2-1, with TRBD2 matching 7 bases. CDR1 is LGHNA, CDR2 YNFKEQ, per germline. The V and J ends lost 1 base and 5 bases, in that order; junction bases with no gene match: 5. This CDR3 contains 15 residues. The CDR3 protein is CASSQVSAGDNEQFF. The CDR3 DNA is TGTGCCAGCAGCCAAGTCAGTGCGGGGGACAATGAGCAGTTCTTC.

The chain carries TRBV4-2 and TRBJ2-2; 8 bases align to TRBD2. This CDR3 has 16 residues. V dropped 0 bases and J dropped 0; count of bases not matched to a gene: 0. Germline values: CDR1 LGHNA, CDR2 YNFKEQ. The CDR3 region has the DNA TGTGCCAGCAGCCAAGAAGCGGGGGCGAACACCGGGGAGCTGTTTTTT. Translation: CASSQEAGANTGELFF.

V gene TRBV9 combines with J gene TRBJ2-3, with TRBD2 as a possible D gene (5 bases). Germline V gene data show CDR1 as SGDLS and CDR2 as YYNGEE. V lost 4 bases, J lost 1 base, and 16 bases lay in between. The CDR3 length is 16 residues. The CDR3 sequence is CASSQFEGIRTDTQYF. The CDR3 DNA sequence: TGTGCCAGCAGCCAATTCGAGGGAATTCGCACAGATACGCAGTATTTT. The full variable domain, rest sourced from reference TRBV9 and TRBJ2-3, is DSGVTQTPKHLITATGQRVTLRCSPRSGDLSVYWYQQSLDQGLQFLIQYYNGEERAKGNILERFSAQQFPDLHSELNLSSLELGDSALYFCASSQFEGIRTDTQYFGPGTRLTVL.

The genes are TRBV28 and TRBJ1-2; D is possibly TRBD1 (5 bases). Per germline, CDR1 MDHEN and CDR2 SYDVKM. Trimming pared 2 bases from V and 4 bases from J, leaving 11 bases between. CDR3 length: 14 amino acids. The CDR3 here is CASSLSSGAYGYTF. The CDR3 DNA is TGTGCCAGCAGTTTAAGTTCTGGGGCCTATGGCTACACCTTC.

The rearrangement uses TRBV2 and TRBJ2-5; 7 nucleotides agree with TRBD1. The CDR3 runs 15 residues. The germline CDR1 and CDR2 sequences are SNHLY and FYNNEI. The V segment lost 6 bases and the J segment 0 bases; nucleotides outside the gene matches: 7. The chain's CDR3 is CASSETGWYQETQYF. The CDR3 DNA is TGTGCCAGCAGCGAGACAGGGTGGTACCAAGAGACCCAGTACTTC.

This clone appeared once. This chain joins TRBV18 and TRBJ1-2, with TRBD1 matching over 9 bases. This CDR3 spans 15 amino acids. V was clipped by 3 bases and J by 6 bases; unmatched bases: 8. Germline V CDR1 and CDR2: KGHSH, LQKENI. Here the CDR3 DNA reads TGTGCCAGCTCACCGGTGGGACAGGGCTCGGATGGCTACACCTTC. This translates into CASSPVGQGSDGYTF.

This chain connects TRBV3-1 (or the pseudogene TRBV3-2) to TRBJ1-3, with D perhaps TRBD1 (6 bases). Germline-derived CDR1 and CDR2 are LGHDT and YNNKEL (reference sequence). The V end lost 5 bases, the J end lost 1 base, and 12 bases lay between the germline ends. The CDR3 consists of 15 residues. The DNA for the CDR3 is TGTGCCAGCAGCGCCAGGACAGTTTCTGGAAACACCATATATTTT. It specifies CASSARTVSGNTIYF.

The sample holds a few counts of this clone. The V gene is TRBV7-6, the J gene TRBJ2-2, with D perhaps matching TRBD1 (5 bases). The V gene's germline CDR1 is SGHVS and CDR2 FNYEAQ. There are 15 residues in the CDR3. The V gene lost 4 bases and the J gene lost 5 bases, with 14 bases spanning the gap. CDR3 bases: TGTGCCAGCAGCTCCAGGGCGGTACCAACCGGGGAGCTGTTTTTT. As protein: CASSSRAVPTGELFF.

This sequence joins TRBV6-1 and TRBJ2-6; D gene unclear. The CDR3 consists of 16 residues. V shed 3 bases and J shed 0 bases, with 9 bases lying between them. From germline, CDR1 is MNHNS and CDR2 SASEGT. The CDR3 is CASSEAAYSGANVLTF. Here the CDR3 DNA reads TGTGCCAGCAGTGAGGCGGCCTACTCTGGGGCCAACGTCCTGACTTTC.

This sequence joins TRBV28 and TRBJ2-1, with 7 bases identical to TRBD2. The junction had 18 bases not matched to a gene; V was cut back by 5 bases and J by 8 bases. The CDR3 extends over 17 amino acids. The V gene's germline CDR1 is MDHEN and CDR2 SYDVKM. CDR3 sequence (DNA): TGTGCCAGCAGTCCACAGGCCTGGGGGGGAGTCAGGGATGAGCAGTTCTTC. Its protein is CASSPQAWGGVRDEQFF.

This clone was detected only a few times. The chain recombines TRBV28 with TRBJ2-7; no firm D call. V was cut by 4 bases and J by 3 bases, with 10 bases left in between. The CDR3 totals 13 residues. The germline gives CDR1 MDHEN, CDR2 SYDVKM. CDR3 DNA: TGTGCCAGCAGTTCCCCGATGAGCTACGAGCAGTACTTC. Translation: CASSSPMSYEQYF.

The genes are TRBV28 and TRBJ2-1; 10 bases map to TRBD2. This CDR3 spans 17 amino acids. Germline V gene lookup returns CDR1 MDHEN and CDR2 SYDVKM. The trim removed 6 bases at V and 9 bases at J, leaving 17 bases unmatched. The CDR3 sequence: CASRTPAPGLADREQFF. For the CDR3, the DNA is TGTGCCAGCAGAACACCCGCCCCCGGACTAGCGGACCGTGAGCAGTTCTTC. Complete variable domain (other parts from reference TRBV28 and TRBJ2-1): DVKVTQSSRYLVKRTGEKVFLECVQDMDHENMFWYRQDPGLGLRLIYFSYDVKMKEKGDIPEGYSVSREKKERFSLILESASTNQTSMYLCASRTPAPGLADREQFFGPGTRLTVL.

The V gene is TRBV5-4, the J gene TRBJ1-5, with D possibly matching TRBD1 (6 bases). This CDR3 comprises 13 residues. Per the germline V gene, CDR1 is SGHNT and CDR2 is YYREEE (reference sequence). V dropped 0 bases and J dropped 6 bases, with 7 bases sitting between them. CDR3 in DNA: TGTGCCAGCAGCTTGGAAGGGGGTCAGCCCCAGCATTTT. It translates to CASSLEGGQPQHF.